Following are 32 T cell receptor beta chains from one sample sequenced in a study (dated by TCRdb to the mid-2010s). Cells that were CD4+CD25+CD127-/low were the ones isolated as Tregs. Libraries were made using 5' RACE. Sequencing relied on an Illumina MiSeq. In-frame beta chains were kept once TCRdb had trimmed the public reads at Q25 with fastp and called clones with MiXCR. CDR3 protein sequences are deduplicated, and each keeps its most common genes and DNA. This sample gives approximately 57,000 distinct CDR3 sequences in total; less than 25% of them show up just once. The biggest ten clones account for roughly 3.5% of the sample. The sample taken for sequencing was tumor-infiltrating Tregs sorted from the breast tumor. These TCRs come from a female donor with breast cancer.

This clonotype was found a few times. The DNA of the CDR3 is TGTGCCAGCAGCCGTAGCGAGGCCAAAAACATTCAGTACTTC. Amino acids: CASSRSEAKNIQYF. The chain is built from TRBV6-5 and TRBJ2-4; D is perhaps TRBD2 (5 bases). This CDR3 has 14 amino acids. Trimming removed 6 bases at V and 1 base at J, with 10 bases between. The V gene's germline CDR1 is MNHEY and CDR2 SVGAGI.

With regard to this clonotype: The junction departs from germline at one end; a sequencing error may be responsible. The chain is built from TRBV6-2 or TRBV6-3 and TRBJ2-1, with TRBD2 as a possible D gene (6 bases). The CDR3 runs 15 residues. Germline values: CDR1 MNHEY, CDR2 SVGEGT. The CDR3 DNA sequence: TGTGCCAGCAGTTCCACCGGGACTCTTTACAATGGGCAGTTCTTC. This sequence encodes CASSSTGTLYNGQFF.

The V call is TRBV5-1, the J call TRBJ2-1; TRBD2 matches 7 bases. The CDR3 is 12 residues long. The germline CDR1 and CDR2 sequences are SGHRS and YFSETQ. V trimming: 4 bases; J trimming: 9 bases; junction bases outside the gene matches: 4. CDR3 residues: CASSRGEGEQFF. The CDR3 coding sequence is TGCGCCAGCAGCCGTGGGGAGGGTGAGCAGTTCTTC.

Ten or more counts support this clonotype. The genes are TRBV28 and TRBJ2-7; tentative D call: TRBD2 (5 bases). Germline V CDR1 and CDR2: MDHEN, SYDVKM. V was shortened by 6 bases and J by 2 bases, with 14 bases between the two germline ends. The CDR3 covers 14 residues. CDR3 nucleotide sequence: TGTGCCAGCAGCCGATTCCGAGGGACCTACGAGCAGTACTTC. This translates into CASSRFRGTYEQYF.

This clonotype has just a few counts. The chain combines TRBV5-6 with TRBJ2-5, with TRBD1 as a possible D gene (6 bases). CDR3 length equals 14 residues. Trimming stripped 2 bases from V and 1 base from J, with 9 bases between. Germline V lookup: CDR1 SGHDT, CDR2 YYEEEE. For the CDR3, the DNA is TGTGCCAGCAGCTTACAGGGCCGCCAAGAGACCCAGTACTTC. Protein product: CASSLQGRQETQYF. Full variable domain (outside the CDR3, taken from reference TRBV5-6 and TRBJ2-5): DAGVTQSPTHLIKTRGQQVTLRCSPKSGHDTVSWYQQALGQGPQFIFQYYEEEERQRGNFPDRFSGHQFPNYSSELNVNALLLGDSALYLCASSLQGRQETQYFGPGTRLLVL.

This clonotype was observed a few times. The junction does not match germline at one end; this may be a read error. V usage is TRBV20-1 and J usage is TRBJ2-2; 9 bases map to TRBD2. Germline V CDR1 and CDR2: DFQATT, SNEGSKA (reference sequence). This CDR3 has 15 amino acids. CDR3 sequence (DNA): TGCAGTGCTAGAATGTCTAGCGGGAACGCCGGGGAGCTGTTTTTT. The encoded protein is CSARMSSGNAGELFF.

This clonotype came up many times. The chain employs TRBV6-1 and TRBJ1-5; D is uncertain. The CDR3 is 15 residues long. V was pared by 5 bases and J by 5 bases, with 16 bases between. Germline V gene data show CDR1 as MNHNS and CDR2 as SASEGT. CDR3 sequence: CASSIGRGQHQPQHF. The CDR3 DNA sequence: TGTGCCAGCAGTATAGGGCGGGGTCAGCATCAGCCCCAGCATTTT.

This clonotype was counted a few times. V usage is TRBV5-1 and J usage is TRBJ2-7; possibly TRBD1 for D (6 bases). Germline lookup yields CDR1 SGHRS and CDR2 YFSETQ. Trimming stripped 4 bases from V and 5 bases from J, with 13 bases between. The CDR3 contains 13 residues. The CDR3 loop is CASSPQGPHEQYF. CDR3 in DNA: TGCGCCAGCAGCCCGCAGGGGCCCCACGAGCAGTACTTC.

In this sample, this clonotype turned up a few times. J is TRBJ1-2 and V is TRBV7-6; TRBD1 is a possible D gene (5 bases). Deletions cut 4 bases from V and 0 bases from J, with 12 bases between. Germline-derived CDR1 and CDR2 are SGHVS and FNYEAQ. The CDR3 length is 15 residues. The CDR3 is CASSSDAGPNYGYTF. The CDR3 region has the DNA TGTGCCAGCAGCTCCGACGCAGGGCCTAACTATGGCTACACCTTC.

This clonotype was recorded a few times. This chain uses TRBV7-9 with TRBJ2-2; TRBD1 matches at 10 bases. Germline V gene sequence: CDR1 SEHNR, CDR2 FQNEAQ (reference sequence). V lost 7 bases to trimming and J lost 3 bases; unmatched junction nucleotides: 2. CDR3 length equals 14 residues. CDR3 residues: CASIDRGHTGELFF. CDR3 in DNA: TGTGCCAGCATCGACAGGGGGCACACCGGGGAGCTGTTTTTT.

As to this clonotype: This is likely a read error, given that the CDR3 carries no conserved phenylalanine or tryptophan at its end. This chain uses TRBV7-2 with TRBJ2-5, with 7 bases lining up with TRBD1. The germline gives CDR1 SGHTA, CDR2 FQGNSA. The CDR3 spans 15 residues. V was pared by 4 bases and J by 2 bases, with 7 bases of the junction left unmatched. The CDR3 is CASSSSGTAQETQYL. DNA for the CDR3: TGTGCCAGCAGCTCCTCCGGGACAGCGCAAGAGACCCAGTACCTC.

This clonotype was picked up many times. The chain carries TRBV7-2 and TRBJ2-3; D remains ambiguous. There are 14 residues in the CDR3. Germline CDR1 reads SGHTA; CDR2 reads FQGNSA. V lost 5 bases and J lost 4, with 13 bases in between. DNA of the CDR3: TGTGCCAGCAGCCCCGGCGCGGTCGCAGATACGCAGTATTTT. Translated: CASSPGAVADTQYF.

The rearrangement uses TRBV7-2 and TRBJ1-1, with TRBD1 as a possible D gene (5 bases). CDR1 and CDR2 (germline): SGHTA, FQGNSA. CDR3 length: 13 residues. V was pared by 8 bases and J by 0 bases, with 10 bases between. In nucleotides, the CDR3 is TGTGCCAGCTGGGGACGGATGAACACTGAAGCTTTCTTT. Its protein is CASWGRMNTEAFF.

This clonotype has a handful of counts. This chain links TRBV20-1 with TRBJ2-3, with a tentative D call TRBD2 (6 bases). The CDR3 contains 15 residues. Germline V CDR1 and CDR2: DFQATT, SNEGSKA (reference sequence). Trimming pared 4 bases from V and 7 bases from J, leaving 21 bases between. The chain's CDR3 is CSAITVDYTSNTQYF. In nucleotides, the CDR3 is TGCAGTGCTATAACCGTGGACTACACTTCGAATACGCAGTATTTT.

In the case of this clonotype: A read error may be the cause here, since a much bigger clone is one base away. The genes are TRBV5-1 and TRBJ2-1; perhaps D is TRBD1 or TRBD2 (5 bases each). Germline CDR1 SGHRS, CDR2 YFSETQ. This CDR3 has 15 residues. This chain's CDR3 is CAGSLGDPSYNEQFF. In DNA form, the CDR3 reads TGCGCCGGCAGCTTGGGGGACCCCTCCTACAATGAGCAGTTCTTC.

Points on this clonotype: Given a much more abundant clone one base away, this may be a read error. The rearrangement links TRBV7-2 to TRBJ2-5, with unresolved D. CDR3 length: 15 residues. Germline V gene sequence: CDR1 SGHTA, CDR2 FQGNSA. CDR3: CASSVARSSQETQYF. The CDR3 region has the DNA TGTGCCAGCAGCGTAGCTAGGTCAAGCCAAGAGACCCAGTACTTC.

This clonotype was seen at least ten times. The V call is TRBV7-2, the J call TRBJ1-2; D may be TRBD1 (6 bases). The CDR3 is 14 residues long. The V and J ends lost 5 bases and 2 bases respectively, with 12 bases between them. Per germline, CDR1 SGHTA and CDR2 FQGNSA. As DNA, the CDR3 is TGTGCCAGCAGCCTATCCACAGGGAACTATGGCTACACCTTC. Its translation is CASSLSTGNYGYTF.

This clonotype showed up many times. The V call is TRBV12-3 or TRBV12-4, the J call TRBJ2-7; TRBD2 agrees at 10 bases. The CDR3 covers 13 residues. After removal of 7 bases from V and 7 bases from J, the junction contained 7 bases not matched to a gene. CDR3 nucleotides: TGTGCCAGCATACTAGCGGGGACCGGGGAGCAGTACTTC. This gives the protein CASILAGTGEQYF.

The table lists this clonotype with many counts. CDR3 sequence (DNA): TGTGCCATCAAAGGCAGGGGGTACGAGCAGTACTTC. Protein: CAIKGRGYEQYF. The chain links TRBV10-3 to TRBJ2-7, with 7 bases lining up with TRBD1. Germline V gives CDR1 ENHRY, CDR2 SYGVKD. This CDR3 region has 12 residues. The V gene end was trimmed by 7 bases and the J gene end by 4 bases; junction bases not matched to a gene: 4.

The chain employs TRBV20-1 and TRBJ2-3; 9 nucleotides align to TRBD2. The CDR3 covers 12 residues. Trimming took 6 bases from V and 7 from J; bases not matched to a gene: 5. The germline CDR1 and CDR2 sequences are DFQATT and SNEGSKA (reference sequence). The chain's CDR3 is CSAGGGAYTQYF. DNA for the CDR3: TGCAGTGCAGGCGGGGGGGCGTATACGCAGTATTTT.

This clonotype was seen ten or more times. V and J are TRBV6-2 or TRBV6-3 and TRBJ2-1; tentatively, D is TRBD1 or TRBD2 (5 bases each). Trimming left V 5 bases short and J 5 bases short, with 19 bases between. The CDR3 is 16 amino acids. Germline V gene sequence: CDR1 MNHEY, CDR2 SVGEGT. In DNA form, the CDR3 reads TGTGCCAGCAGTCCGCACCTGAGGGGAAGGAACAATGAGCAGTTCTTC. This gives the protein CASSPHLRGRNNEQFF.

This clonotype was counted at least ten times. This CDR3 is CASSLDAVTDTQYF. In DNA, the CDR3 is TGCGCCAGCAGCTTGGATGCCGTCACAGATACGCAGTATTTT. The chain carries TRBV5-1 and TRBJ2-3, with D uncertain. The germline V gene encodes CDR1 SGHRS and CDR2 YFSETQ. V was clipped by 0 bases and J by 2 bases, with 7 bases between them. The CDR3 has 14 residues.

CDR3 sequence (DNA): TGTGCCAGCAGTGACCTCGACTATCTAGCCTACGAGCAGTACTTC. Translating gives CASSDLDYLAYEQYF. This chain joins TRBV2 and TRBJ2-7; weak D call: TRBD2 (5 bases). The V gene's germline CDR1 is SNHLY and CDR2 FYNNEI. This CDR3 is built from 15 residues. V lost 3 bases and J lost 2, with 14 bases in between.

A few counts support this clonotype. This rearrangement joins TRBV7-8 to TRBJ1-1, with D uncertain. The CDR3 has 13 residues. Trimming removed 0 bases from V and 3 bases from J, with 5 bases in between. Germline CDR1 is SGHVS and CDR2 is FQNEAQ. Here the CDR3 DNA reads TGTGCCAGCAGCTTAGCGGTGGACACTGAAGCTTTCTTT. It specifies CASSLAVDTEAFF.

This clonotype occurred a few times. The chain combines TRBV7-2 with TRBJ2-1; 9 bases align to TRBD2. The CDR3 extends over 16 amino acids. CDR1 and CDR2 from the germline V gene are SGHTA and FQGNSA. J gave up 4 bases and V 1 base, and 5 bases lay outside the gene matches. CDR3 DNA sequence: TGTGCCAGCAGCTTAGGCCCTAGCGGGACTTACAATGAGCAGTTCTTC. Translation gives CASSLGPSGTYNEQFF.

Notes on this clonotype: Because the CDR3 is missing its conserved closing phenylalanine or tryptophan, this is likely a read error. V usage is TRBV28 and J usage is TRBJ1-2; no clear D gene. Deletions cut 7 bases from V and 1 base from J, with 13 bases between. Germline V gene sequence: CDR1 MDHEN, CDR2 SYDVKM. This CDR3 has 14 residues. For the CDR3, the DNA is TGTGCCAGCACCCTACGTGGTCGTAACTATGGCTACACCCTC. Protein product: CASTLRGRNYGYTL.

This clonotype has only a few counts. V gene TRBV28 combines with J gene TRBJ2-1; 10 bases align to TRBD1. Germline assignment: CDR1 MDHEN and CDR2 SYDVKM. After removal of 2 bases from V and 4 bases from J, the junction contained 8 bases not matched to a gene. The CDR3 extends over 17 amino acids. The CDR3 sequence is CASSLRSRDRGYNEQFF. The CDR3 region has the DNA TGTGCCAGCAGTTTACGGAGCCGGGACAGGGGTTACAATGAGCAGTTCTTC. Based on the CDR3 plus reference TRBV28 and TRBJ2-1, the full variable domain is DVKVTQSSRYLVKRTGEKVFLECVQDMDHENMFWYRQDPGLGLRLIYFSYDVKMKEKGDIPEGYSVSREKKERFSLILESASTNQTSMYLCASSLRSRDRGYNEQFFGPGTRLTVL.

V is TRBV11-2 and J is TRBJ2-3, with 7 bases aligning to TRBD2. The CDR3 runs to 15 residues. Germline V CDR1 and CDR2: SGHAT, FQNNGV. The trim removed 7 bases at V and 4 bases at J, leaving 11 bases unmatched. CDR3 nucleotide sequence: TGTGCCAGCAACTTCGTAGACCGGGAGGCAGATACGCAGTATTTT. It is translated as CASNFVDREADTQYF.

DNA for the CDR3: TGTGCTAGTCTCACCCTCCCTAGGGGGGAAAACACTGAAGCTTTCTTT. Protein product: CASLTLPRGENTEAFF. This chain joins TRBV12-5 and TRBJ1-1; the D gene is possibly TRBD1 (6 bases). Germline CDR1 reads LGHNT; CDR2 reads FRNRAP. The length of the CDR3 is 16 residues. Trimming left V 8 bases short and J 2 bases short, with 21 bases between.

This clonotype turned up a few times. The chain joins TRBV24-1 to TRBJ2-5, with D unresolved. This CDR3 is 14 amino acids long. Germline V gene sequence: CDR1 KGHDR, CDR2 SFDVKD. Trimming pared 4 bases from V and 1 base from J, leaving 9 bases between. CDR3 in amino acids: CATSDFGPQETQYF. The DNA for the CDR3 is TGTGCCACCAGTGACTTCGGACCCCAAGAGACCCAGTACTTC.

The chain employs TRBV6-5 and TRBJ1-2; weak D call: TRBD1 (6 bases). V was clipped by 8 bases and J by 5 bases, with 21 bases between them. The CDR3 has 15 residues. CDR1 MNHEY and CDR2 SVGAGI come from the germline V gene. The CDR3 DNA reads TGTGCCAGCGGCCAGTTATCCAGGACAGAATATGGCTACACCTTC. This gives the protein CASGQLSRTEYGYTF.

DNA of the CDR3: TGTGCCCTTCGATGGGGAGCCGATACGCAGTATTTT. It is translated as CALRWGADTQYF. The chain combines TRBV6-1 with TRBJ2-3, with D tentatively TRBD2 (5 bases). The germline V and J ends were trimmed by 11 bases and 6 bases, with 15 bases remaining between them. This CDR3 has 12 amino acids. Germline lookup yields CDR1 MNHNS and CDR2 SASEGT.